This T cell receptor (beta chain) stems from a study of cytomegalovirus exposure and HLA in healthy donors. J lost 9 bases, V lost 0 bases, and 8 bases had no gene match. The CDR3 extends over 17 amino acids. Germline lookup yields CDR1 LNHNV and CDR2 YYDKDF (reference sequence). Primers for the PCR totalled 60 Vbeta and 13 Jbeta. Assay used: immunoSEQ multiplex PCR; TCRdb lists only in-frame clones, some missing. The sample lists approximately 120,000 clones, approximately 85% occurring once. The chain combines TRBV15 with TRBJ1-6, with 10 nucleotides matching TRBD1. The sequence was collected from a woman between 25 and 40 years old in good health and CMV-seropositive. The sample consisted of PBMCs. CDR3 in DNA: TGTGCCACCAGCAGAGAACCCCCCGGGACAGGGGTTTCACCCCTCCACTTT. Encoded protein: CATSREPPGTGVSPLHF.